Following are 5 T cell receptor beta chains from one sample sequenced in a study of blood T cell repertoires in COVID-19. Only in-frame clones appear in the TCRdb table, and some are missing; sequencing was by immunoSEQ multiplex PCR. The repertoire consists of about 400,000 clones, with about 87% occurring once and the leading ten covering 3%. Input material: peripheral blood. Receptor source: a human donor in a cohort sampled during active COVID-19.

The chain joins TRBV7-3 to TRBJ2-3, with D tentatively TRBD1 (6 bases). Trimming shortened V by 2 bases and J by 8 bases, and 14 bases separated the two germline ends. The CDR3 consists of 14 residues. From germline, CDR1 is SGHTA and CDR2 FQGTGA. The CDR3 reads CASSLGREGGTQYF. CDR3 in DNA: TGTGCCAGCAGCTTAGGAAGGGAAGGGGGTACGCAGTATTTT.

This rearrangement joins TRBV11-2 to TRBJ2-7; D remains ambiguous. V was shortened by 0 bases and J by 1 base, with 7 bases between the two germline ends. The germline CDR1 and CDR2 sequences are SGHAT and FQNNGV. This CDR3 is 14 amino acids long. The CDR3 nucleotides read TGTGCCAGCAGCTTAGACAGATCTTCCTACGAGCAGTACTTC. This encodes CASSLDRSSYEQYF.

The chain has TRBV9 and TRBJ2-1, with 8 bases lining up with TRBD2. The CDR3 consists of 18 residues. CDR1 is SGDLS, CDR2 YYNGEE, per germline. Trimming cost V 0 bases and J 0 bases; bases outside gene matches: 8. The CDR3 protein is CASSVGLEGTSSYNEQFF. The CDR3 nucleotides read TGTGCCAGCAGCGTAGGGTTAGAGGGGACTAGCTCCTACAATGAGCAGTTCTTC.

This clone showed up just once. The CDR3 DNA sequence: TGCGCCAGCAGCTTTAACTATAATTCACCCCTCCACTTT. Amino acids: CASSFNYNSPLHF. The chain is built from TRBV5-1 and TRBJ1-6; D remains ambiguous. The germline CDR1 and CDR2 sequences are SGHRS and YFSETQ. This CDR3 spans 13 amino acids. Trimming took 2 bases from V and 3 from J, leaving 3 bases between them.

The V gene is TRBV6-6, the J gene TRBJ2-1; 11 nucleotides agree with TRBD2. The germline CDR1 and CDR2 sequences are MNHNY and SVGAGI (reference sequence). V was clipped by 7 bases and J by 7 bases; unmatched bases: 9. The CDR3 covers 15 residues. CDR3 loop: CASTLGVAGGNEQFF. The CDR3 nucleotides are TGTGCCAGCACCCTTGGGGTAGCGGGGGGGAATGAGCAGTTCTTC.